Here is one T cell receptor (beta chain) with its context. The target antigen is unknown. With 1 base removed from V and 1 base from J, the gap between germline ends came to 12 bases. Germline V gene data show CDR1 as SGHNT and CDR2 as YYREEE (reference sequence). This CDR3 contains 15 residues. The source of the sample is a study of T cell responses to AZD1222 COVID-19 vaccine. The repertoire was sequenced with immunoSEQ multiplex PCR; TCRdb's copy has only in-frame clones and lacks some. The table records under 150,000 clones, more than 85% of them present only once. Study-wide results and caveats: A rise in Spike-specific TCR breadth and depth followed two AZD1222 doses.

The TCR was taken from an adult in good health. The chain has TRBV5-4 and TRBJ2-7; perhaps TRBD1 as D (5 bases). The sequencing used peripheral blood, collected on day 0 of AZD1222 vaccination. Here the CDR3 reads CASSLWAGPSYEQYF. The CDR3 DNA sequence: TGTGCCAGCAGCTTGTGGGCAGGGCCATCCTACGAGCAGTACTTC.